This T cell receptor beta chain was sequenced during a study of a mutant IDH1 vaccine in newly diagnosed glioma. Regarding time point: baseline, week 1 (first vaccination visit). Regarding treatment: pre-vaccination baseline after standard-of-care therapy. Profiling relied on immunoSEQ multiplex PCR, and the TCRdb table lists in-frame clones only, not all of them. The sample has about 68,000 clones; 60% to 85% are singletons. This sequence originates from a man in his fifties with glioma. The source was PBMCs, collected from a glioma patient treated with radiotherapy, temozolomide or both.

The DNA for the CDR3 is TGTGCCAGCACCTGGGCGACGGGAGGCTACACCTTC. This encodes CASTWATGGYTF. V gene TRBV7-9 combines with J gene TRBJ1-2, with D hard to call. CDR3 length equals 12 residues. V lost 7 bases and J 8 bases, leaving 14 bases between the germline ends. Germline CDR1 reads SEHNR; CDR2 reads FQNEAQ (reference sequence).